These 24 T cell receptor beta chains were all obtained from the same sample, sequenced in a study of blood T cell repertoires in COVID-19. This table comes from immunoSEQ multiplex PCR, and its TCRdb copy is limited to in-frame clones, with some not included. The data hold 90,000 to 150,000 clones, with around 89% observed a single time. The sequenced material came from peripheral blood. The receptors were sampled from a human donor with acute or convalescent COVID-19. The donor label of this sample is uncertain.

V usage is TRBV28 and J usage is TRBJ1-5; D may be TRBD1 (6 bases). With 5 bases removed from V and 10 bases from J, the gap between germline ends came to 18 bases. Per the germline V gene, CDR1 is MDHEN and CDR2 is SYDVKM. The CDR3 spans 14 residues. The CDR3 coding sequence is TGTGCCAGCAGTCTGGACAGCCGTGCGTATCCCCAGCATTTT. This encodes CASSLDSRAYPQHF.

V and J are TRBV10-3 and TRBJ2-3, with a tentative D call TRBD2 (6 bases). Germline V gene data show CDR1 as ENHRY and CDR2 as SYGVKD. Deletions cut 6 bases from V and 2 bases from J, with 9 bases between. The CDR3 runs 13 residues. The CDR3 is CAISGGPTDTQYF. The DNA for the CDR3 is TGTGCCATCAGCGGGGGACCCACAGATACGCAGTATTTT.

This clone was seen just once. The CDR3 region is CASSSDRILGYTF. In DNA form, the CDR3 reads TGTGCCAGCAGCTCGGACAGGATATTAGGCTACACCTTC. The gene calls are TRBV28 and TRBJ1-2, with 7 positions matching TRBD1. V was clipped by 6 bases and J by 8 bases; unmatched bases: 9. Per the germline V gene, CDR1 is MDHEN and CDR2 is SYDVKM. The CDR3 consists of 13 residues.

The CDR3, as DNA: TGTGCCAGCAGCTTATTCGGTGAAAAACTGTTTTTT. This gives the protein CASSLFGEKLFF. The rearrangement links TRBV7-6 to TRBJ1-4; the D is unclear. V lost 2 bases to trimming and J lost 7 bases, with 5 bases between them. In germline, CDR1 is SGHVS, CDR2 FNYEAQ. There are 12 residues in the CDR3.

This rearrangement joins TRBV29-1 to TRBJ2-3; 8 positions agree with TRBD1. Per the germline V gene, CDR1 is SQVTM and CDR2 is ANQGSEA. The trim removed 8 bases at V and 4 bases at J, leaving 5 bases unmatched. CDR3 length: 12 residues. In nucleotides, the CDR3 is TGCAGCACAGGACAGGGAGCAGATACGCAGTATTTT. This translates into CSTGQGADTQYF.

The rearrangement joins TRBV5-1 to TRBJ2-2; D gene unclear. Germline CDR1 SGHRS, CDR2 YFSETQ. The CDR3 length is 15 residues. Trimming took off 0 bases at V and 6 bases at J, with 12 bases between the two ends. The CDR3 DNA sequence: TGCGCCAGCAGCTTGGAGCCAGGCCTTGCCGGGGAGCTGTTTTTT. Amino acids: CASSLEPGLAGELFF.

The chain has TRBV7-3 and TRBJ1-2; D ambiguous. Between the trimmed V and J ends, which lost 0 bases and 1 base, there was a span of 15 bases. Germline CDR1 is SGHTA and CDR2 is FQGTGA. The CDR3 runs to 17 residues. CDR3 region: CASSLTAAAGLNYGYTF. Here the CDR3 DNA reads TGTGCCAGCAGCTTAACAGCGGCTGCTGGTCTTAACTATGGCTACACCTTC.

CDR3 DNA sequence: TGTGCCAGCAGCTTAGATCGCCAGGACTACGAGCAGTACTTC. Its protein product is CASSLDRQDYEQYF. The chain is built from TRBV13 and TRBJ2-7; D ambiguous. Trimming shortened V by 1 base and J by 3 bases, and 10 bases separated the two germline ends. Germline CDR1 reads PRHDT; CDR2 reads FYEKMQ (reference sequence). This CDR3 has 14 amino acids.

This chain uses TRBV6-2 or TRBV6-3 with TRBJ2-7; D unclear. Germline CDR1 MNHEY, CDR2 SVGEGT. The V end lost 4 bases, the J end lost 4 bases, and 11 bases lay between the germline ends. CDR3 length: 13 residues. CDR3 coding DNA: TGTGCCAGCAGTTTGAACGGGTGGTACGAGCAGTACTTC. Amino acids: CASSLNGWYEQYF.

The V gene is TRBV27, the J gene TRBJ2-7; TRBD1 matches 9 bases. Looked up from germline, CDR1 is MNHEY and CDR2 is SMNVEV (reference sequence). The CDR3 is 16 amino acids. J was trimmed by 0 bases and V by 2 bases; bases with no gene match: 5. Here the CDR3 DNA reads TGTGCCAGCAGTTTAAGCACAGGGGGCGGCTCCTACGAGCAGTACTTC. This encodes CASSLSTGGGSYEQYF.

This chain connects TRBV27 to TRBJ2-3; tentative D call: TRBD2 (7 bases). Germline V gene data show CDR1 as MNHEY and CDR2 as SMNVEV (reference sequence). The CDR3 is made up of 15 amino acids. Trimming cost V 4 bases and J 5 bases, with 16 bases left between them. The CDR3 nucleotides are TGTGCCAGCAGTTGGGAGAGGGGGGGGGAAGATACGCAGTATTTT. This codes for CASSWERGGEDTQYF.

The chain employs TRBV28 and TRBJ1-5, with TRBD1 matching over 7 bases. Germline V gives CDR1 MDHEN, CDR2 SYDVKM. The CDR3 contains 14 residues. V was clipped by 3 bases and J by 4 bases; unmatched bases: 3. CDR3 DNA: TGTGCCAGCAGTTTGAACAGGGGAAATCAGCCCCAGCATTTT. Its translation is CASSLNRGNQPQHF.

This rearrangement joins TRBV15 to TRBJ2-1; a weak D match, TRBD2 (5 bases). This CDR3 region has 14 residues. Looked up from germline, CDR1 is LNHNV and CDR2 is YYDKDF (reference sequence). Deletions cut 3 bases from V and 4 bases from J, with 10 bases between. CDR3 sequence reads: CATSRGDRYNEQFF. The CDR3 nucleotides are TGTGCCACCAGCAGGGGAGATCGGTACAATGAGCAGTTCTTC.

This clone showed up just a few times. The chain employs TRBV13 and TRBJ1-2, with TRBD1 matching over 8 bases. The CDR3 loop spans 14 amino acids. Trimming at V came to 4 bases and at J to 6 bases, leaving 7 bases not matched to a gene. The germline CDR1 and CDR2 sequences are PRHDT and FYEKMQ (reference sequence). CDR3 bases: TGTGCCAGCAGCTACCGGACAGGGCCTCATGGCTACACCTTC. Its translation is CASSYRTGPHGYTF. The variable domain in full, with the rest retrieved from reference TRBV13 and TRBJ1-2, is AAGVIQSPRHLIKEKRETATLKCYPIPRHDTVYWYQQGPGQDPQFLISFYEKMQSDKGSIPDRFSAQQFSDYHSELNMSSLELGDSALYFCASSYRTGPHGYTFGSGTRLTVV.

Here the CDR3 DNA reads TGTGCCAGCAGCCAAGATCAGGGAGGATCCTTAACCTACAATGAGCAGTTCTTC. It encodes CASSQDQGGSLTYNEQFF. V is TRBV4-2 and J is TRBJ2-1, with D perhaps TRBD2 (6 bases). This CDR3 is 18 amino acids long. V was pared by 0 bases and J by 2 bases, with 17 bases between. Looked up from germline, CDR1 is LGHNA and CDR2 is YNFKEQ.

The chain has TRBV27 and TRBJ1-5, with a tentative D call TRBD1 (6 bases). Germline assignment: CDR1 MNHEY and CDR2 SMNVEV (reference sequence). Trimming removed 0 bases from V and 8 bases from J, with 23 bases in between. The CDR3 consists of 18 residues. This chain's CDR3 is CASSLSWSGGGRGEPQHF. CDR3 DNA: TGTGCCAGCAGTTTATCGTGGTCGGGGGGCGGCCGGGGGGAGCCCCAGCATTTT.

This CDR3 is CSARGGLEQYF. The CDR3 DNA follows: TGCAGTGCTAGAGGGGGGCTCGAGCAGTACTTC. This rearrangement joins TRBV20-1 to TRBJ2-7; possible D gene TRBD1, 6 bases. CDR1 and CDR2 from the germline V gene are DFQATT and SNEGSKA (reference sequence). This CDR3 spans 11 amino acids. The germline V and J ends were trimmed by 1 base and 6 bases, with 7 bases remaining between them.

The V gene is TRBV5-6, the J gene TRBJ1-3, with TRBD1 identical over 8 bases. The germline gives CDR1 SGHDT, CDR2 YYEEEE. There are 15 residues in the CDR3. The ends lost 2 bases at V and 4 bases at J; junction bases unmatched: 5. The CDR3: CASSFMQGAGNTIYF. As DNA, the CDR3 is TGTGCCAGCAGCTTTATGCAGGGGGCAGGAAACACCATATATTTT.

This sequence joins TRBV2 and TRBJ1-5; 7 bases are a match to TRBD1. Germline lookup yields CDR1 SNHLY and CDR2 FYNNEI. This CDR3 has 11 residues. V shed 4 bases and J 9 bases; nucleotides not matched to a gene: 0. The CDR3 loop reads CASSGTGPQHF. The CDR3 coding sequence is TGTGCCAGCAGTGGGACAGGGCCCCAGCATTTT.

The V and J genes are TRBV9 and TRBJ2-7; 8 positions agree with TRBD1. The ends lost 0 bases at V and 3 bases at J; junction bases unmatched: 2. The CDR3 has 14 residues. From germline, CDR1 is SGDLS and CDR2 YYNGEE. CDR3 residues: CASSVETGGYEQYF. CDR3 coding DNA: TGTGCCAGCAGCGTAGAAACAGGGGGCTACGAGCAGTACTTC. The full variable domain, completed using reference TRBV9 and TRBJ2-7, is DSGVTQTPKHLITATGQRVTLRCSPRSGDLSVYWYQQSLDQGLQFLIQYYNGEERAKGNILERFSAQQFPDLHSELNLSSLELGDSALYFCASSVETGGYEQYFGPGTRLTVT.

The chain links TRBV2 to TRBJ2-1; D possibly corresponds to TRBD2 (6 bases). Germline CDR1 and CDR2: SNHLY and FYNNEI. The ends were cut back, 9 bases at V and 4 bases at J, with 16 bases in the middle. CDR3 length: 14 amino acids. CDR3 in DNA: TGTGCCAGTAGCGGAAGTACTTTATACAATGAGCAGTTCTTC. It specifies CASSGSTLYNEQFF.

The J gene is TRBJ1-5, the V gene TRBV28; TRBD1 is a possible D gene (5 bases). The germline gives CDR1 MDHEN, CDR2 SYDVKM. Trimming left V 1 base short and J 3 bases short, with 10 bases between. This CDR3 comprises 15 residues. The CDR3 region has the DNA TGTGCCAGCAGTTTATCCAGGGCAAACAATCAGCCCCAGCATTTT. Its protein product is CASSLSRANNQPQHF.

The chain links TRBV2 to TRBJ2-7, with TRBD1 identical over 8 bases. CDR1 and CDR2 from the germline V gene are SNHLY and FYNNEI. The V segment lost 6 bases and the J segment 4 bases; nucleotides outside the gene matches: 11. The length of the CDR3 is 15 residues. The CDR3 DNA reads as TGTGCCAGCAGAAGTAACATGGACAGGGCTTACGAGCAGTACTTC. Its translation is CASRSNMDRAYEQYF. The variable domain in full, with the rest retrieved from reference TRBV2 and TRBJ2-7, is EPEVTQTPSHQVTQMGQEVILRCVPISNHLYFYWYRQILGQKVEFLVSFYNNEISEKSEIFDDQFSVERPDGSNFTLKIRSTKLEDSAMYFCASRSNMDRAYEQYFGPGTRLTVT.

The chain couples TRBV10-1 to TRBJ1-1; 12 bases match TRBD1. CDR3 size: 15 residues. Germline V gene sequence: CDR1 WNHNN, CDR2 SYGVQD (reference sequence). J was trimmed by 3 bases and V by 6 bases; bases with no gene match: 5. DNA of the CDR3: TGCGCCAGCAGGGGGACAGGGGGCGTTCACACTGAAGCTTTCTTT. It specifies CASRGTGGVHTEAFF.